This T cell receptor (beta chain) was sequenced during a study of blood T cell repertoires in COVID-19 (TCRdb year 2020). For the study in its entirety: The collaborator samples originated in the United States, Italy and Spain and spanned the acute and convalescent phases of COVID-19. Deeply sampled blood TCRbeta repertoires from subjects exposed to, actively infected with, or recovered from COVID-19 were included in the dataset. The prospective study material was composed of cDNA or gDNA derived from T cells, B-cell-depleted T cells, or PBMCs. The sample metadata nearly always contained a de-identified subject ID, COVID-19 status, age in years and sex. Where available, HLA class I and class II types were obtained from metadata supplied by the sample provider rather than from assay-based typing. The samples were drawn from two sources: the first 160 participants of the ongoing ImmuneRACE study, and 950 to 1,500 subjects contributed by 6 global collaborators. The repertoires were released in a freely available public database intended as a resource for research on the immune response to SARS-CoV-2.

The CDR3 holds 12 amino acids from the cysteine to the phenylalanine. The CDR3 DNA has 36 bases and is translated from base 1. V lost 6 bases and J lost 9 bases; the stretch between them is 13 bases long. Taken from the germline V gene (reference sequence), the CDR1 and CDR2 loops are SGHKS and YYEKEE. Turning to this clone: It has no known antigen specificity. No base-level quality is on record; no much larger clone is a single base apart.

The immunoSEQ Assay, a bias-controlled multiplex PCR, was used to amplify TCRbeta CDR3 regions from genomic DNA. On the study's bioinformatics: Within the assay, amplification of reference gene primers was used to estimate how many nucleated cells each sample contained. To quantify the absolute abundance of each unique TCRbeta CDR3 rearrangement, sequence reads were collapsed and filtered. For each sample, productive Simpson clonality was calculated by taking the square root of Simpson's diversity index across productive rearrangements. TCRdb provides this immuneACCESS table in a form limited to in-frame rearrangements. Some clones are lacking; in checked studies, under half of them reflect an unresolved V gene, and why the rest are absent is not known. That table furnishes V, J and clone size, whereas the DNA furnished D and trimming. This sample comprises 95,000 to 150,000 clones, around four fifths of them detected only once. The ten largest account for 16% of the sample.

Whole blood was collected in K2EDTA tubes by collaborating institutions according to the institutions' own protocols. For TCRbeta analysis, collaborators shipped samples as frozen whole blood, isolated PBMCs, or DNA extracted from either of those sample types. General findings and caveats noted by the study authors: The quantity of clinical and demographic metadata differed by source and by participant and was supplied without curation.

Here the chain combines TRBV5-5 and TRBJ2-4; TRBD2 could be the D gene, as 5 bases match. The origin of this receptor is a man aged 60-69 years with active or convalescent COVID-19. Material: peripheral blood. The CDR3 protein sequence reads: CASTLDSAIQYF. In nucleotides, the sequence is TGTGCCAGCACATTGGACTCGGCCATTCAGTACTTC.